The rows below give T cell receptor beta chains drawn from one sample of a study of control samples from healthy donors and cancer patients. Profiled with immunoSEQ multiplex PCR; TCRdb holds only in-frame clones, not every one. Among about 89,000 clones listed, more than 70% were seen once. What was sequenced was blood. The receptors derive from a woman aged 40 to 50 in good health. CDR3s include the opening cysteine and the closing phenylalanine or tryptophan. D genes are given only for firm matches. The size entry is marked missing in some rows and otherwise reads once, few, many or a size class.

TRBV15	TRBJ1-2	-	-	TGTGCCACCAGCAGCCCTTTCGGTGAGGGAGAATATGGCTACACCTTC	CATSSPFGEGEYGYTF
TRBV6-4	TRBJ2-4	-	-	TGTGCCATCACAGGGACACCTCTACAGTACTTC	CAITGTPLQYF
TRBV2	TRBJ1-5	-	few	TGTGCCAGCAGCGCCCCGCGGGCGGTTAATCAGCCCCAGCATTTT	CASSAPRAVNQPQHF
TRBV5-6	TRBJ2-5	-	-	TGTGCCAGCAGCTTGGGCAGCCAAGAGACCCAGTACTTC	CASSLGSQETQYF
TRBV9	TRBJ2-2	-	-	TGTGCCAGCAGCGTCCGGTACACCGGGGAGCTGTTTTTT	CASSVRYTGELFF
TRBV11-3	TRBJ1-1	TRBD1	-	TGTGCCAGCAGCTCCGGACAGGTGGGGAACACTGAAGCTTTCTTT	CASSSGQVGNTEAFF
TRBV6-5	TRBJ1-1	-	-	TGTGCCGCGGGAGGGATGAACACTGAAGCTTTCTTT	CAAGGMNTEAFF
TRBV7-8	TRBJ2-4	-	-	TGTGCCAGCAGCTTAGCGTTTTATAGGGGGAGAACCAAAAACATTCAGTACTTC	CASSLAFYRGRTKNIQYF
TRBV15	TRBJ1-1	-	-	TGTGCCACCAGCAGAGATACCGAGAAGGGCACTGAAGCTTTCTTT	CATSRDTEKGTEAFF
TRBV3-1/TRBV3-2	TRBJ2-4	-	-	TGTGCCAGCAGCCTGGGGGCCGGCAACATTCAGTACTTC	CASSLGAGNIQYF
TRBV5-1	TRBJ1-2	TRBD1	-	TGCGCCAGCAGCTTGGACAGGGGGCTTAGTGGCTACACCTTC	CASSLDRGLSGYTF
TRBV7-8	TRBJ2-3	-	-	TGTGCCAGCAGCACCCAGTCACTCCAAGATACGCAGTATTTT	CASSTQSLQDTQYF
TRBV15	TRBJ1-3	TRBD1	-	TGTGCCACCAGCAGAGATGGGACAGGGGCACACACCATATATTTT	CATSRDGTGAHTIYF
TRBV6-4	TRBJ2-3	TRBD2	-	TGTGCCAGCAGTGACACGGGCGGGGGACCTAATACGCAGTATTTT	CASSDTGGGPNTQYF
TRBV7-2	TRBJ2-1	-	few	TGTGCCAGCAGCCGGGACTCATCCTACAATGAGCAGTTCTTC	CASSRDSSYNEQFF
TRBV9	TRBJ1-4	-	-	TGTGCCAGCAGCGTAGGGCAGGTCAATGAAAAACTGTTTTTT	CASSVGQVNEKLFF
TRBV6-5	TRBJ1-3	-	-	TGTGCCAGCAGTCCCTCCGGGGGCTCTGGAAACACCATATATTTT	CASSPSGGSGNTIYF
TRBV13	TRBJ2-7	TRBD2	-	TGTGCCAGCAGCCCCGGGGGGGGGAGCTCCTACGAGCAGTACTTC	CASSPGGGSSYEQYF
TRBV5-1	TRBJ1-1	-	-	TGCGCCAGCAGCTCACTTTCGACAGGACGACTGAACACTGAAGCTTTCTTT	CASSSLSTGRLNTEAFF
TRBV2	TRBJ1-4	-	-	TGTGCCAGCAGTCCAGGACTTGCTAATGAAAAACTGTTTTTT	CASSPGLANEKLFF
TRBV5-4	TRBJ2-2	-	-	TGTGCCAGCAGCTTTGGGGGGTTAGGGGAGCTGTTTTTT	CASSFGGLGELFF
TRBV2	TRBJ1-1	-	-	TGTGCCAGCAGTGGGGATGGGGACACTGAAGCTTTCTTT	CASSGDGDTEAFF
TRBV6-1	TRBJ2-7	TRBD2	once	TGTGCCAGCAGTGACGAGCGGGGGGTCTACGAGCAGTACTTC	CASSDERGVYEQYF
TRBV5-6	TRBJ1-4	-	-	TGTGCCAGCGCCACCTGGTCGGGGGGCGTAGAAAAACTGTTTTTT	CASATWSGGVEKLFF
TRBV4-2	TRBJ2-3	TRBD2	-	TGTGCCAGCAGCCGCGGGGGGGCTAGGACAGATACGCAGTATTTT	CASSRGGARTDTQYF
TRBV30	TRBJ2-3	TRBD1	-	TGTGCCTGGAGTGTACGAGGGGGCCCAGATACGCAGTATTTT	CAWSVRGGPDTQYF
TRBV6-2/TRBV6-3	TRBJ1-2	-	-	TGTGCCAGCAGCTCCGGGGCCCTAATCGGTGGCTACACCTTC	CASSSGALIGGYTF
TRBV12-5	TRBJ2-4	-	-	TGTGCTAGTGGTTCCTGGCTAGCTGGCGGCATTCAGTACTTC	CASGSWLAGGIQYF
TRBV5-1	TRBJ2-4	-	-	TGCGCCAGCAGCTTGGATGGGATCCCCTCAACTCTTTTAGCCAAAAACATTCAGTACTTC	CASSLDGIPSTLLAKNIQYF
TRBV4-3	TRBJ1-1	-	few	TGCGCCAGCAGCCGACGACTCGACACTGAAGCTTTCTTT	CASSRRLDTEAFF
TRBV7-2	TRBJ2-3	-	-	TGTGCCAGCAGCTTTCGCACAGATACGCAGTATTTT	CASSFRTDTQYF
TRBV7-3	TRBJ1-4	-	-	TGTGCCAGCAGCATATCGACAGTTGGGGTGGGTGAAAAACTGTTTTTT	CASSISTVGVGEKLFF